The following is a T cell receptor beta chain sequence with its context. This sample was taken from a study of blood T cell repertoires in COVID-19. In the study overall: COVID-19 samples, acute and convalescent, were from the United States, Italy and Spain. PBMCs, B-cell-depleted T cells, or T cells were the source of the cDNA or gDNA that made up the material.

Original processing methods: The assay estimated nucleated cells by amplifying reference gene primers. Clones were read by immunoSEQ multiplex PCR, and TCRdb kept only the in-frame ones, dropping some. V, J and clone size were drawn from that table, and D and trimming were deduced from the DNA. Of 150,000 or so clones in the sample, about 82% are singletons; the top ten hold roughly 7%. Germline V gene data show CDR1 as SGHRS and CDR2 as YFSETQ. The V end was cut by 5 bases, the J end by 0 bases, with 8 bases between. This CDR3 contains 13 residues. The specimen sequenced was peripheral blood. The genes are TRBV5-1 and TRBJ1-1, with a weak D call TRBD1 (6 bases). This TCR was sampled from a man aged 50-60 years with active or convalescent COVID-19. The CDR3 here is CASRGHLNTEAFF. The DNA of the CDR3 is TGCGCCAGCAGGGGACACCTGAACACTGAAGCTTTCTTT.